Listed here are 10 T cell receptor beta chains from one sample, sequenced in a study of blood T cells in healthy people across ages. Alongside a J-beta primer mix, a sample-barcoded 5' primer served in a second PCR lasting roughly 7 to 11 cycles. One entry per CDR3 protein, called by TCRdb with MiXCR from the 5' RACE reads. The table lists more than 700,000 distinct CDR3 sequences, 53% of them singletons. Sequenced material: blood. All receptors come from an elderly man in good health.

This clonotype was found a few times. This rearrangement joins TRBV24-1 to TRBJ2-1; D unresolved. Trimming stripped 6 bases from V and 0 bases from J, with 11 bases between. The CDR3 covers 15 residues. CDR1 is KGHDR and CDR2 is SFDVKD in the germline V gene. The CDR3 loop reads CATSSPGSSYNEQFF. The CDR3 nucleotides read TGTGCCACCAGTAGCCCAGGTAGCTCCTACAATGAGCAGTTCTTC.

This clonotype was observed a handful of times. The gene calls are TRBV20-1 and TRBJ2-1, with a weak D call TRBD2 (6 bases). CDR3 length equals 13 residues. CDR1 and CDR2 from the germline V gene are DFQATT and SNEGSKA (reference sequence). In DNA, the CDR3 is TGCAGCGGACGGGAGCAGCTGTACAATGAGCAGTTCTTC. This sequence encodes CSGREQLYNEQFF.

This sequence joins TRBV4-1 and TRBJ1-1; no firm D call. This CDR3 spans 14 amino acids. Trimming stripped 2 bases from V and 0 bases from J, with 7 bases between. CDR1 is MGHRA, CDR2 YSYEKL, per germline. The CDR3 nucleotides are TGCGCCAGCAGCCAAAAAAGATTGAACACTGAAGCTTTCTTT. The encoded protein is CASSQKRLNTEAFF.

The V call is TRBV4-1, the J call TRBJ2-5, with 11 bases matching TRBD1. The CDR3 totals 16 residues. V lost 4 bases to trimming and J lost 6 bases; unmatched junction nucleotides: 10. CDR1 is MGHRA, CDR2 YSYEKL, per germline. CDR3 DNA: TGCGCCAGCAGCCCCCCCGGGGACAGGGGGAGAAAGACCCAGTACTTC. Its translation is CASSPPGDRGRKTQYF.

CDR3 in amino acids: CSARPAGGTYNEQFF. The CDR3 DNA follows: TGCAGTGCTAGGCCAGCGGGGGGAACCTACAATGAGCAGTTCTTC. The chain employs TRBV20-1 and TRBJ2-1; 9 positions agree with TRBD2. Losses at the gene ends were 3 bases for V and 2 bases for J; bases not matched to a gene: 5. CDR3 size: 15 residues. CDR1 and CDR2 (germline): DFQATT, SNEGSKA (reference sequence).

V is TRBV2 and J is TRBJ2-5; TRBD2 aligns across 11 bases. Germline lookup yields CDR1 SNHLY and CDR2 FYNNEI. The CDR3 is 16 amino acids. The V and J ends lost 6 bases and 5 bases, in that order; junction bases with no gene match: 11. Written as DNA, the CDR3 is TGTGCCAGCAGGGGTAAACTAGCGGGAGTTGGGGAGACCCAGTACTTC. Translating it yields CASRGKLAGVGETQYF.

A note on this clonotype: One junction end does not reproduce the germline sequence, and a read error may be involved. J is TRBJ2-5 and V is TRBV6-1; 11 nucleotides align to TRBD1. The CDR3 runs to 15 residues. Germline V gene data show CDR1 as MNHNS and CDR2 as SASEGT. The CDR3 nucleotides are TGTGCCAGCAGCCGCGGGACAGGGGGGCAAGAGACCCGGTACTTC. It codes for CASSRGTGGQETRYF.

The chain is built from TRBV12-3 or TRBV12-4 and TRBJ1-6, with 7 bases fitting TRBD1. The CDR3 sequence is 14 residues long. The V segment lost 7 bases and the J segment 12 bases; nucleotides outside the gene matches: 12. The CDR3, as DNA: TGTGCCAGCATCCCCGGACAGGCCCGAAGACCCCTCCACTTT. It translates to CASIPGQARRPLHF.

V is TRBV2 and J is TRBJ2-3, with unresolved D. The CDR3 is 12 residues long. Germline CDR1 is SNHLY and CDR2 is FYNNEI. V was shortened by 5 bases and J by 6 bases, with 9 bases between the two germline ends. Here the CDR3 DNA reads TGTGCCAGCAGTCGCCTGGTGGATACGCAGTATTTT. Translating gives CASSRLVDTQYF.

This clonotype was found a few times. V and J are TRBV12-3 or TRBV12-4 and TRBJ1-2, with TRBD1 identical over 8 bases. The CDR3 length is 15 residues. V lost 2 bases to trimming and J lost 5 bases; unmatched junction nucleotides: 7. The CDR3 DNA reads TGTGCCAGCAGTTTACTTGGCAGGGGGCTTTATGGCTACACCTTC. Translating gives CASSLLGRGLYGYTF.